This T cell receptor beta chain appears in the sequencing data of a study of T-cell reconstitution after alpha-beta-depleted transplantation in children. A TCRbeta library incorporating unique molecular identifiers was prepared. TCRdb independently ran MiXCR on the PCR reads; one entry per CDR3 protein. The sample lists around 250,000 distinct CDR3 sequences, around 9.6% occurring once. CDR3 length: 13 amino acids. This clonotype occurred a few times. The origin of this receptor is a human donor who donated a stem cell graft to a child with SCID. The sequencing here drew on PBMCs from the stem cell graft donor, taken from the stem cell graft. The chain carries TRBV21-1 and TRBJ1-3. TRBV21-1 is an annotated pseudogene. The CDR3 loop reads CASSPTDGNTIYF. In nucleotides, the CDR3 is TGTGCCAGCAGCCCCACAGATGGAAACACCATATATTTT.